This T cell receptor (beta chain) came from a study of cytomegalovirus exposure and HLA in healthy donors (dated 2017 in TCRdb). Notes on the research overall: According to an earlier analysis of a few hundred of the donors, 150 million to 200 million T cells yielded some 120 million unique TCR beta sequences and about 300 Gb of sequence data. To study patterns of TCR occurrence, a later analysis re-analyzed previously published TCR beta repertoires from 600 to 750 donors and added high-resolution HLA genotyping. Approximately 310 gigabases of sequencing data and 75 million to 85 million unique TCR sequences made up an early release that covered roughly 670 HLA-typed donors. In a later genetic analysis, genome-wide SNP genotypes for about three fifths of the 666 donors were used, and that subset was treated as a discovery cohort. Along with the approximately 700-subject first cohort, a separate validation cohort of over 90 different subjects was used. The number of donors typed differed by locus, with roughly 620-640 for A, B, C, DRB1 and DQB1, 522 for DQA1, approximately 580 for DPA1, and 472 for DPB1. HLA typing covered class I and class II loci at four-digit resolution. The aim of the study was to test whether cataloging public T cell receptors could identify signatures of past pathogen exposure. Donor age, sex, ethnicity and CMV serostatus were collected together with the repertoire data. In the later analysis, no new phenotypic data were used to find candidate immune exposures; instead, reliance was placed on TCR beta sequences and their occurrence across donors. To decide whether each TCR beta V gene segment behaved as functional or pseudogenic, an earlier analysis of nearly 600 of the donors relied on high-throughput TCR beta sequencing. Every discovery cohort repertoire had been produced on one sequencing platform. Among roughly 400 genotyped donors of the cohort, an average of around 220,000 unique TCR beta nucleotide sequences was sequenced per donor, of which about 18% were non-productive. Roughly 5 DR-DQ haplotypes were treated as single units for association and clustering because of strong linkage in the cohort. Among the approximately 400 genotyped donors, approximately 82% belonged to the genetic ancestry cluster associated with self-reported Caucasian donors. To predict cytomegalovirus infection status, the study brought together high-throughput TCR immunosequencing, statistical association of individual TCRs with disease status, and machine learning. Using immunosequencing, the study profiled T cell repertoires from 500 to 800 subjects and related those repertoires to cytomegalovirus serostatus. Summary of the overall study and its limitations: The cohort was sequenced for TCR beta chains only, and without alpha or paired-chain data the features that could be detected were limited. A further reported finding was that TCR beta sequences accurately predicted the HLA-A and HLA-B alleles for most subjects in the first cohort. In a later analysis, most CMV-associated TCR beta chains were found to appear HLA-restricted, with HLA associations seemingly driven largely by CMV exposure. A later genetic analysis reported fewer N-insertions in productive TCRs among donors in an Asian-associated ancestry cluster than the roughly 620-donor mean. In both the original and validation cohorts, the classifier was reported to diagnose cytomegalovirus status with high specificity and sensitivity. Assigning TCR associations to individual alleles was difficult when HLA alleles, especially DR and DQ, strongly co-occurred. Compared with equally common non-associated chains, HLA-associated TCR beta chains in a later analysis were more clonally expanded and had lower generation probabilities. A later analysis found that TCR association rates varied across HLA loci, with DRB1 alleles showing the most associated TCRs and HLA-C alleles the fewest. Some IMGT-functional V segments, including TRBV6-2 and TRBV6-3, could not be distinguished by the 87-base-pair reads and were therefore excluded. The authors suggested that the approach could potentially be extended to other disease states and immunological phenotypes. According to a later analysis, parvovirus B19, influenza, CMV and Epstein-Barr virus appeared linked to several top co-occurrence clusters. A cluster of highly shared sequence variants was judged likely to represent a technical artifact of the sequencing pipeline. Most TCR sequences were seen in very few donors, while some public TCRs were found in many individuals. For the cohort, immune exposure information was limited to CMV serostatus. Roughly uniform sequencing depth across donors was assumed in presence/absence analyses, although this assumption may not hold. V-gene and J-gene trimming of TCR beta chains was associated with a missense DCLRE1C variant in a later genetic analysis, and the association was replicated in an independent cohort. In an earlier analysis of under 600 of the donors, most TCR beta V segments were observed in productive rearrangements about 87% or about 30% of the time, broadly matching IMGT annotations. Correlated functional status among segregating V segments might be attributable to linkage disequilibrium, but an unknown experimental factor could not be ruled out. Because counts were too low, some 17 rarely observed V segments, including chromosome 9 orphons, were excluded from the earlier analysis of a few hundred of the donors. Specific HLA alleles were associated with 16,951 TCR beta sequences at a false discovery rate of 0.05 in a later analysis. A total of fewer than 200 TCR beta chains were listed by the study as associated with cytomegalovirus. Because some donors lacked HLA typing at each locus, the association tests relied only on the typed subset. A few of the identified cytomegalovirus-associated TCR beta chains were confirmed in vitro to be specific for cytomegalovirus antigens.

The cohort was made up of 500 to 800 healthy bone marrow donors. At the time of sampling, every cohort member was nominally healthy, though immune exposures that went unrecorded were likely present. The donor tested CMV seropositive and was one of the 289 seropositive cohort members. Each donor provided a peripheral blood sample, and peripheral blood mononuclear cells were used for TCR beta sequencing. The Qiagen DNeasy Blood Extraction Kit was used to extract genomic DNA from the blood cell samples. Notes on this clone: It lacks a known antigen. Per-base quality was not reported, and no clone a single base away is much larger than it.

The library was prepared using the immunoSEQ multiplex PCR assay. For the multiplex PCR, a mixture combining 60 forward primers for TCR Vbeta segments and 13 reverse primers for TCR Jbeta segments was used. The CDR3 region of rearranged TCR beta genes was amplified from genomic DNA by a multiplex PCR assay. Amplified TCR beta libraries were sequenced as 87-base-pair reads on the Illumina HiSeq System. For the original study's pipeline: A later analysis tallied tens of millions of unique TCR beta chains across the 600 to 700 repertoires, and about 10 million of those chains were shared by two or more donors. To remove PCR and sequencing errors, raw reads were error-corrected and collapsed into unique sequences using a nearest-neighbor algorithm that merged closely related sequences. Alignment of CDR3 sequences to IMGT reference sequences was used to assign V, D and J gene segments. For a sequence to be retained, at least a six-nucleotide match to both a V gene segment and a J gene segment was required. A rearrangement counted as productive if the CDR3 had no stop codons and remained in frame with V and J, and every other rearrangement counted as non-productive. Following IMGT convention, CDR3 was defined as the stretch from the second conserved V-encoded cysteine up to the conserved J-encoded phenylalanine. The earlier analysis of 450 to 750 of the donors excluded any sequence lacking an unambiguous match to a single V gene segment. In an earlier analysis of a few hundred of the donors, V segments were called functional above 56.7% productive rearrangements and were called segregating when the between-donor standard deviation exceeded 5%. To diagnose cytomegalovirus status from the catalog of TCR beta chain sequences, a statistical classification framework was built. In a later analysis, V and J genes were assigned by comparing TCR nucleotide sequences against IMGT/GENE-DB human TR gene sequences. In a later analysis, CDR3 sequences and most-parsimonious VDJ recombination scenarios were assigned using the TCRdist pipeline. In a later analysis, every TCR beta chain was defined by the combination of its CDR3 amino acid sequence and its V-gene family, and reads without a unique V-gene family were dropped. A later analysis removed several hundred highly shared, low-generation-probability nucleotide sequences to deal with suspected cross-contamination and a sequencing artifact. A later analysis calculated a clonal expansion index for each public chain from normalized within-repertoire ranks of inferred template counts. A later analysis computed generation probabilities with a VDJ recombination model fitted to out-of-frame rearrangements, and checked the results against IGoR. In a later analysis, hypergeometric tests were used to score TCR-TCR, TCR-HLA and TCR-CMV co-occurrence, with a repertoire-size bias correction applied to TCR pairs. To estimate false discovery rates, a later analysis permuted the HLA or CMV assignments 20 times. In a later analysis, co-occurring TCRs were grouped using DBSCAN, and TCRdist sequence similarity was added for clustering within HLA-allele-positive subsets. Repertoires with fewer than 30,000 or more than 120,000 public chains, plus five repertoires with anomalous nucleotide sharing, were excluded from co-occurrence clustering. The table comes from immuneACCESS by way of TCRdb, which keeps in-frame sequences with V and J called. Part of the clones is missing from these tables; in studies checked, under half for an unresolved V gene and the rest for unknown reasons. V, J and clone size derive from that table, while D and trimming were established from the DNA sequence. The sample has about 130,000 clones on record, roughly 80% of them singletons. 11% of the sample is in the top ten clones.

In the germline V gene (reference sequence), CDR1 corresponds to MNHNY and CDR2 to SVGAGI. The CDR3 numbers 12 residues from cysteine through phenylalanine. Only the CDR3 part of the read is kept: 36 bases, read in frame from the first base. V is clipped by 3 bases and J by 6 bases, and the sequence between their germline boundaries is 6 bases long. The source is a male donor in good health and CMV-seropositive. Rearrangement joined TRBV6-6 to TRBJ2-1; the D gene is unclear. What was sequenced was PBMCs. The nucleotide sequence reads TGTGCCAGCAGTTATGGCTCCAATGAGCAGTTCTTC. Its translation reads: CASSYGSNEQFF.